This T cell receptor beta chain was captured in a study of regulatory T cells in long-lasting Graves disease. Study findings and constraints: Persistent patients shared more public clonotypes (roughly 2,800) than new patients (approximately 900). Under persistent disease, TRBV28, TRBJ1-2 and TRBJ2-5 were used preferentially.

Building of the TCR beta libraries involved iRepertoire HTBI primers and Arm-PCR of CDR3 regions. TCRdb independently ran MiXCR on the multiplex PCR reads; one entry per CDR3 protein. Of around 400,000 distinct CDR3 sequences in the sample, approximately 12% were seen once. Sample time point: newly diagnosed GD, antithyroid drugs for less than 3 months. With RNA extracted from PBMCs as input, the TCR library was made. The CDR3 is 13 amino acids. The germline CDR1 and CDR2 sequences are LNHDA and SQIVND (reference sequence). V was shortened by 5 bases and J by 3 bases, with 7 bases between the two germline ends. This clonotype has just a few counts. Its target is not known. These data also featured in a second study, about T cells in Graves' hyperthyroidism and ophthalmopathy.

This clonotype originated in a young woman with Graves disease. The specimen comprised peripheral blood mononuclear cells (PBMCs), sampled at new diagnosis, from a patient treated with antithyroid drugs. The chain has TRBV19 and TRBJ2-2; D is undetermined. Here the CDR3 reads CASSSDYTGELFF. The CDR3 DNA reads TGTGCCAGTAGTTCCGATTACACCGGGGAGCTGTTTTTT.